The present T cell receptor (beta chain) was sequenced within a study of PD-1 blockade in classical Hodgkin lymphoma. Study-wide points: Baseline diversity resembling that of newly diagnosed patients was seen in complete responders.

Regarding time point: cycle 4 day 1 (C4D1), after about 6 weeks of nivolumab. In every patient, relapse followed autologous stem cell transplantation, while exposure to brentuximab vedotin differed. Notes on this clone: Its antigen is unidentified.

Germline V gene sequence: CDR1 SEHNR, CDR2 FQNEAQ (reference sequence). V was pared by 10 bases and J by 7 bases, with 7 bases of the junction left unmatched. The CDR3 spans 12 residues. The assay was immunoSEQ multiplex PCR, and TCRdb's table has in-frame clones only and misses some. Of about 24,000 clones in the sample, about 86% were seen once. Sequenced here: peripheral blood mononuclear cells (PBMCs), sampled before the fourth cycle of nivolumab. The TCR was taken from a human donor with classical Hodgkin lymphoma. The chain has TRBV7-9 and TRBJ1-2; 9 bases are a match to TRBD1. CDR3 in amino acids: CANPDRGGGYTF. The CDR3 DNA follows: TGTGCCAACCCGGACAGGGGCGGTGGCTACACCTTC.